Listed below are T cell receptor beta chains from one sample, sequenced in a study of regulatory T cells in long-lasting Graves disease. TCRdb re-called the multiplex PCR reads with MiXCR, one entry per CDR3 protein. The sample yields approximately 400,000 distinct CDR3 sequences, less than 25% seen once. The sample was peripheral blood mononuclear cells (PBMCs), taken when the disease was refractory, from a patient treated with antithyroid drugs. The receptor set was obtained from a female donor with Graves disease. Each CDR3 is given with its conserved first and last residue. Each record gives: CDR3 length, D gene, J gene, clone size, V gene, CDR3 protein, CDR3 DNA. The D gene is left open where the match is weak. Clone sizes are given selectively: once, few, many, or a class where the clone is expanded.

16 | NA | TRBJ1-1 | few | TRBV27 | CASKSLGRGRGTEAFF | TGTGCCAGCAAATCCTTGGGAAGGGGTAGAGGGACTGAAGCTTTCTTT
14 | TRBD1 | TRBJ2-3 | NA | TRBV11-2 | CASRDSGGRDTQYF | TGTGCCAGCCGAGATTCAGGGGGAAGGGATACGCAGTATTTT
14 | TRBD1 | TRBJ2-7 | many | TRBV6-1 | CASSKWTGAYEQYF | TGTGCCAGCAGTAAGTGGACAGGAGCCTACGAGCAGTACTTC
17 | NA | TRBJ2-1 | few | TRBV28 | CASSPDRQRSSYNEQFF | TGTGCCAGCAGCCCGGACAGACAACGTAGCTCCTACAATGAGCAGTTCTTC
15 | NA | TRBJ1-1 | NA | TRBV7-9 | CASSRGGGVGTEAFF | TGTGCCAGCAGCCGGGGGGGGGGTGTGGGAACTGAAGCTTTCTTT
15 | NA | TRBJ1-3 | NA | TRBV29-1 | CSVEGTELGGNTIYF | TGCAGCGTTGAAGGGACAGAACTAGGAGGAAACACCATATATTTT
14 | TRBD2 | TRBJ2-7 | many | TRBV3-1 | CASSQTSGTYEQYF | TGTGCCAGCAGCCAAACTAGCGGAACCTACGAGCAGTACTTC
15 | NA | TRBJ2-5 | NA | TRBV7-2 | CASSLALTGQETQYF | TGTGCCAGCAGCTTAGCCCTGACAGGACAAGAGACCCAGTACTTC
17 | NA | TRBJ2-7 | NA | TRBV3-1 | CASSQEIASVGSYEQYF | TGTGCCAGCAGCCAAGAAATCGCTAGCGTAGGGTCCTACGAGCAGTACTTC
15 | NA | TRBJ2-4 | NA | TRBV5-4 | CASSLGRGYKNIQYF | TGTGCCAGCAGCTTGGGGCGGGGATACAAAAACATTCAGTACTTC
14 | NA | TRBJ2-1 | many | TRBV11-2 | CASSGGPQYNEQFF | TGTGCCAGCAGTGGAGGGCCACAGTACAATGAGCAGTTCTTC
14 | NA | TRBJ1-2 | NA | TRBV12-3/TRBV12-4 | CASRLKAHGDGYTF | TGTGCCAGCAGGCTTAAGGCCCACGGAGATGGCTACACCTTC
13 | NA | TRBJ1-4 | NA | TRBV30 | CAWSPAGMEKLFF | TGTGCCTGGAGTCCGGCAGGGATGGAAAAACTGTTTTTT
15 | TRBD2 | TRBJ2-7 | NA | TRBV20-1 | CSASPSGRSALEQYF | TGCAGTGCTAGTCCTAGCGGGAGATCCGCTCTCGAGCAGTACTTC
15 | TRBD1 | TRBJ1-6 | NA | TRBV5-4 | CASSPGQQENSPLHF | TGTGCCAGCAGCCCGGGACAGCAAGAAAATTCACCCCTCCACTTT
17 | TRBD2 | TRBJ2-5 | many | TRBV6-5 | CASSYSPTSGLSETQYF | TGTGCCAGCAGTTACTCCCCGACTAGCGGGCTCTCGGAGACCCAGTACTTC
12 | NA | TRBJ2-1 | few | TRBV20-1 | CSASLRGNEQFF | TGCAGTGCTAGCTTGAGGGGGAATGAGCAGTTCTTC
17 | TRBD2 | TRBJ2-7 | NA | TRBV19 | CASSISGLAGARYERYF | TGTGCCAGTAGTATCTCGGGCCTAGCGGGAGCTCGATACGAGCGGTACTTC
14 | NA | TRBJ1-1 | many | TRBV28 | CASSLDRENTEAFF | TGTGCCAGCAGTTTAGACAGAGAGAACACTGAAGCTTTCTTT
13 | NA | TRBJ2-5 | many | TRBV6-5 | CASGSSPRETQYF | TGTGCCAGCGGTTCGTCCCCCCGTGAGACCCAGTACTTC
13 | TRBD2 | TRBJ2-5 | few | TRBV15 | CATSSGLAPTQYF | TGTGCCACCAGCAGCGGACTAGCCCCGACCCAGTACTTC
16 | NA | TRBJ1-2 | NA | TRBV7-2 | CASSPQTGAFHYGYTF | TGTGCCAGCAGCCCCCAAACGGGGGCTTTTCACTATGGCTACACCTTC
13 | NA | TRBJ1-1 | many | TRBV12-3/TRBV12-4 | CASSRQVNTEAFF | TGTGCCAGCAGTAGACAGGTGAACACTGAAGCTTTCTTT
14 | NA | TRBJ1-5 | many | TRBV28 | CASSSALFNQPQHF | TGTGCCAGCAGTTCCGCCTTATTCAATCAGCCCCAGCATTTT
14 | NA | TRBJ2-2 | few | TRBV30 | CAWRGGPGTGELFF | TGTGCCTGGAGGGGCGGACCGGGGACCGGGGAGCTGTTTTTT
18 | TRBD2 | TRBJ2-7 | NA | TRBV6-5 | CASSSLRTSGRANYEQYF | TGTGCCAGCAGTTCTTTGAGGACTAGCGGGAGGGCTAACTACGAGCAGTACTTC
14 | NA | TRBJ2-7 | NA | TRBV5-1 | CASSWTGGVLERYF | TGCGCCAGCAGCTGGACTGGAGGGGTACTCGAGCGGTACTTC
13 | NA | TRBJ2-5 | NA | TRBV6-5 | CASSYSAGETQYF | TGTGCCAGCAGTTACTCTGCGGGAGAGACCCAGTACTTC
13 | NA | TRBJ2-7 | few | TRBV7-2 | CASSVGHLLEQYF | TGTGCCAGCAGCGTGGGACATCTCCTCGAGCAGTACTTC
12 | NA | TRBJ1-1 | NA | TRBV30 | CAWKEGRTEAFF | TGTGCCTGGAAAGAGGGCCGCACTGAAGCTTTCTTT
14 | NA | TRBJ2-5 | many | TRBV2 | CASSSRRVQETQYF | TGTGCCAGCAGTTCGCGGAGGGTACAAGAGACCCAGTACTTC
15 | NA | TRBJ1-1 | NA | TRBV9 | CASSPRRDLNTEAFF | TGTGCCAGCAGCCCTCGTAGGGACCTGAACACTGAAGCTTTCTTT
14 | TRBD1 | TRBJ2-7 | many | TRBV12-3/TRBV12-4 | CASSIRDRGYEQYF | TGTGCCAGCAGCATCCGGGACAGGGGCTACGAGCAGTACTTC
15 | NA | TRBJ1-2 | NA | TRBV7-9 | CASSLKGTGIDGYTF | TGTGCCAGCAGCTTAAAAGGGACCGGGATCGATGGCTACACCTTC
11 | NA | TRBJ2-7 | NA | TRBV10-2 | CASSEFLGQYF | TGCGCCAGCAGTGAGTTCTTGGGGCAGTACTTC
13 | TRBD1 | TRBJ1-2 | few | TRBV28 | CASTTGQNYGYTF | TGTGCCAGTACTACGGGACAGAACTATGGCTACACCTTC
15 | TRBD1 | TRBJ2-5 | many | TRBV18 | CASSPGQGRGETQYF | TGTGCCAGCTCACCTGGACAGGGAAGAGGGGAGACCCAGTACTTC
18 | TRBD2 | TRBJ2-2 | NA | TRBV24-1 | CATSDTRTSGTNTGELFF | TGTGCCACCAGTGATACGCGCACTAGCGGGACTAATACCGGGGAGCTGTTTTTT
16 | TRBD2 | TRBJ2-5 | many | TRBV24-1 | CATSDPLAGAEETQYF | TGTGCCACCAGTGATCCCCTAGCGGGAGCGGAAGAGACCCAGTACTTC
14 | NA | TRBJ1-3 | NA | TRBV6-2/TRBV6-3 | CASSPDGLRNTIYF | TGTGCCAGCAGTCCTGACGGCCTACGAAACACCATATATTTT
15 | TRBD1 | TRBJ2-7 | few | TRBV7-9 | CASSSPGTGIYEQYF | TGTGCCAGCAGCTCACCCGGGACAGGGATATACGAGCAGTACTTC